What follows is one TCR beta chain and its context. The sample originates from a study of blood T cell repertoires in COVID-19. About the research overall: The United States, Italy and Spain were the sources of the acute and convalescent COVID-19 samples. T cells, B-cell-depleted T cells, or PBMCs provided the cDNA or gDNA that served as material.

In the authors' methods: Estimation of nucleated cell counts was performed using reference gene primer amplification. Generated by immunoSEQ multiplex PCR, the TCRdb table keeps only in-frame clones and is missing some. V and J calls and clone size are given by that table; D and trimming were obtained from the DNA. The sample gives a few hundred thousand clones, roughly 86% of which show up once; 0.8% is in the top ten. CDR1 LGHNA and CDR2 YSLEER come from the germline V gene. J gave up 6 bases and V 5 bases, and 8 bases lay outside the gene matches. The length of the CDR3 is 15 residues. The sequencing sample was made of peripheral blood. The receptor comes from a woman between 25 and 40 years old with acute or convalescent COVID-19. This chain connects TRBV4-3 to TRBJ2-3; 10 nucleotides align to TRBD2. CDR3 sequence reads: CASSGTSVLGDTQYF. The CDR3 region has the DNA TGCGCCAGCAGCGGGACTAGCGTTTTGGGGGATACGCAGTATTTT.